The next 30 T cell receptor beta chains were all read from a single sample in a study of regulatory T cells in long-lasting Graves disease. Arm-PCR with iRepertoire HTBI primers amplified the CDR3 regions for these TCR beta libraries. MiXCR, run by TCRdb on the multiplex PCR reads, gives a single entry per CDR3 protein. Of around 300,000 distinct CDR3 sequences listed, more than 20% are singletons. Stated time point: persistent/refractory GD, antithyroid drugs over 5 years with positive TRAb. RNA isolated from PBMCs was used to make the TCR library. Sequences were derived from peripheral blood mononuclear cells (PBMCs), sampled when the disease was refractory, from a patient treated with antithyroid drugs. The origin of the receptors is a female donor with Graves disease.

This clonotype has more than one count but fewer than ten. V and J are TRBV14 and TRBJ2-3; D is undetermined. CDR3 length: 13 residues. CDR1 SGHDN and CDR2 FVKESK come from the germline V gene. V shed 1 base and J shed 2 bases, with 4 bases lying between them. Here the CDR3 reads CASSQVLTDTQYF. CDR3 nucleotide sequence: TGTGCCAGCAGCCAAGTACTCACAGATACGCAGTATTTT.

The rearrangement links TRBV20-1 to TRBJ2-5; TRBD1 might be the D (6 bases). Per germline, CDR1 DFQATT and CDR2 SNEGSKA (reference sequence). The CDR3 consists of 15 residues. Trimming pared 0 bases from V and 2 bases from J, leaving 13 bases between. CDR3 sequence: CSARERGLIQETQYF. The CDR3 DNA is TGCAGTGCTAGAGAAAGGGGGTTAATTCAAGAGACCCAGTACTTC.

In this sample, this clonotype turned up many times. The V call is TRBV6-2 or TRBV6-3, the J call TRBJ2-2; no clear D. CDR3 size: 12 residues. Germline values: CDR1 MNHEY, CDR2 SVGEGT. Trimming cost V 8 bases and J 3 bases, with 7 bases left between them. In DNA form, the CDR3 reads TGTGCCAGCGGTTTTTACACCGGGGAGCTGTTTTTT. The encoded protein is CASGFYTGELFF.

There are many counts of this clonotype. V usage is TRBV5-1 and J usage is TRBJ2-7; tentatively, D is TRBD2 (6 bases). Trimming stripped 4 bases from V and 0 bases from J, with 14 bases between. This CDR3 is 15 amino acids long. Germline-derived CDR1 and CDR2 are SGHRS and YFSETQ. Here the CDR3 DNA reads TGCGCCAGCAGCCCTCGTGAGCGGGCCTCCTACGAGCAGTACTTC. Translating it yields CASSPRERASYEQYF.

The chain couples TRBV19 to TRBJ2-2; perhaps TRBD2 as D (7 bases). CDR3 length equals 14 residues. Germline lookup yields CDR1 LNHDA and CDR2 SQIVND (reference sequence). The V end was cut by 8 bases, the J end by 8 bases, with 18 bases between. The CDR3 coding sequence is TGTGCCAGTGGCCAAACAGGGAGGGCAGGGGAGCTGTTTTTT. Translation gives CASGQTGRAGELFF.

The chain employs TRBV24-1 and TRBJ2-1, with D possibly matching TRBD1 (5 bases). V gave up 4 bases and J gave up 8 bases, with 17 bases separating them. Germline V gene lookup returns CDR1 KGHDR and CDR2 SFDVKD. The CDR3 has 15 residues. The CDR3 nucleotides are TGTGCCACCAGTGACTTGACAGCCAACTATGATGAGCAGTTCTTC. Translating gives CATSDLTANYDEQFF.

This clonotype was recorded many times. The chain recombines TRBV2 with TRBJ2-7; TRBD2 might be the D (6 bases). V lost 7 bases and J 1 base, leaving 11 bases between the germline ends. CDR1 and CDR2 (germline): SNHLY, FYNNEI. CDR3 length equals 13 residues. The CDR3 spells CASISGGSYEQYF. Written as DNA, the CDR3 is TGTGCCAGCATCAGTGGGGGGTCCTACGAGCAGTACTTC.

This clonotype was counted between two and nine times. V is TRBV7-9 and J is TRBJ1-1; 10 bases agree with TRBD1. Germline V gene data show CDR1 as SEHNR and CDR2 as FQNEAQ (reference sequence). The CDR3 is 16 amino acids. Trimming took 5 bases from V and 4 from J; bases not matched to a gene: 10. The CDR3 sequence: CASSKRTGTGVTEAFF. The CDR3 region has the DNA TGTGCCAGCAGCAAACGAACCGGGACAGGGGTCACTGAAGCTTTCTTT.

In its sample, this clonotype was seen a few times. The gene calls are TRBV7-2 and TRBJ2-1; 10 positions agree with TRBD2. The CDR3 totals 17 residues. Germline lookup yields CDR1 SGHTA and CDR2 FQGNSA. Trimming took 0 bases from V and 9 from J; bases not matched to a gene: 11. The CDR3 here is CASSLAQSGRAGGEQFF. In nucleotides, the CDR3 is TGTGCCAGCAGCTTAGCGCAGAGCGGGAGGGCCGGGGGTGAGCAGTTCTTC.

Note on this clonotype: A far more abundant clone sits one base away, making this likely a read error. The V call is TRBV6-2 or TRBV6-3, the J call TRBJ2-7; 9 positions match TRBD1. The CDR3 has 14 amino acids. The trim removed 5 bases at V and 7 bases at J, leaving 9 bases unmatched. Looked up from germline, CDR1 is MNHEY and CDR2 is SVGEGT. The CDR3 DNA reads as TGTGCCAGCAGTGTGCCGGGACAGGGCGGGGAGCAGTACTTC. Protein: CASSVPGQGGEQYF.

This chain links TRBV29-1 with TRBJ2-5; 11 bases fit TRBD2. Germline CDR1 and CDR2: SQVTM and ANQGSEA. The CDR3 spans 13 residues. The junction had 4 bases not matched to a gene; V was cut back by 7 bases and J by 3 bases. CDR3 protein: CSAVTSGEETQYF. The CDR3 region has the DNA TGCAGCGCCGTGACTAGCGGGGAAGAGACCCAGTACTTC.

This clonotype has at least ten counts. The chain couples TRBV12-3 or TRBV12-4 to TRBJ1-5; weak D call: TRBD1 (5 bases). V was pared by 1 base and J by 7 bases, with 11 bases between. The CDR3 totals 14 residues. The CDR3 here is CASSLGGMKQPQHF. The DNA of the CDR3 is TGTGCCAGCAGTTTAGGGGGGATGAAGCAGCCCCAGCATTTT.

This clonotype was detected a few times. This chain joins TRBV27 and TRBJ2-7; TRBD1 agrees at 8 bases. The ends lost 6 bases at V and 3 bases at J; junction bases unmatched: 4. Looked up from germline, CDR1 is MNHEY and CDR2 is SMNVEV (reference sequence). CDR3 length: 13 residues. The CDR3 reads CASRGDRSYEQYF. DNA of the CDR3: TGTGCCAGCAGGGGGGACAGGAGCTACGAGCAGTACTTC.

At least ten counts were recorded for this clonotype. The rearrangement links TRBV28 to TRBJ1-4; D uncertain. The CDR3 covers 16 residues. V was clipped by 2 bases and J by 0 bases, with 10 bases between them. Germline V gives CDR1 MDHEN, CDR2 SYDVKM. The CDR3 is CASSLGHGATNEKLFF. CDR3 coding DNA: TGTGCCAGCAGTTTAGGTCACGGTGCAACTAATGAAAAACTGTTTTTT. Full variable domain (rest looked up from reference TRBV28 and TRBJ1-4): DVKVTQSSRYLVKRTGEKVFLECVQDMDHENMFWYRQDPGLGLRLIYFSYDVKMKEKGDIPEGYSVSREKKERFSLILESASTNQTSMYLCASSLGHGATNEKLFFGSGTQLSVL.

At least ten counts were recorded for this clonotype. The CDR3: CASSEQGETQYF. CDR3 DNA: TGTGCCAGCAGTGAACAGGGAGAGACCCAGTACTTC. The chain uses TRBV2 and TRBJ2-5; possibly TRBD1 for D (5 bases). Germline-derived CDR1 and CDR2 are SNHLY and FYNNEI. V gave up 2 bases and J gave up 4 bases, with 5 bases separating them. The CDR3 is 12 amino acids.

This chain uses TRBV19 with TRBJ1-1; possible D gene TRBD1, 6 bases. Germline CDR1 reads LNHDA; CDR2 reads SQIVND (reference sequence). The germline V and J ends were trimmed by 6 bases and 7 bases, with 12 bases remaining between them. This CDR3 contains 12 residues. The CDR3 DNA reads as TGTGCCAGTAGCATCGGACAGATTGAAGCTTTCTTT. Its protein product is CASSIGQIEAFF.

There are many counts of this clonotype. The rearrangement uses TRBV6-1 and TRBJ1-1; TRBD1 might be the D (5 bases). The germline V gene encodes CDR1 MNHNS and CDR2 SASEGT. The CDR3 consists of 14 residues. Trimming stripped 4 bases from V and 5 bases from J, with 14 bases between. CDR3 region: CASSGDRLGTEAFF. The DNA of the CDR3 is TGTGCCAGCAGTGGGGACCGTCTCGGGACTGAAGCTTTCTTT.

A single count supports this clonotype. Here the CDR3 DNA reads TGCGCCAGCAGCCGAACCAGGGCCTACGAGCAGTACTTC. Translated: CASSRTRAYEQYF. This chain links TRBV4-1 with TRBJ2-7; D may be TRBD1 (5 bases). The CDR3 sequence is 13 residues long. The germline V gene has CDR1 MGHRA and CDR2 YSYEKL. Trimming stripped 4 bases from V and 2 bases from J, with 9 bases between.

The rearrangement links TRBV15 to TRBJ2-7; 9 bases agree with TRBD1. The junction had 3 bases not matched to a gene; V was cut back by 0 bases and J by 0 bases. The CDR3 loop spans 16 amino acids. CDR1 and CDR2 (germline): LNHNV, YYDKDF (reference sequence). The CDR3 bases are TGTGCCACCAGCAGAGATGCGGGACAGGGCTCCTACGAGCAGTACTTC. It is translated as CATSRDAGQGSYEQYF.

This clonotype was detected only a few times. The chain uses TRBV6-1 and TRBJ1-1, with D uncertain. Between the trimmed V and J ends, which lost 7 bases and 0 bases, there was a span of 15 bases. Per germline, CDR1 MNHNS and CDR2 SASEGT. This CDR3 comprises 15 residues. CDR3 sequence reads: CASNQFSLMNTEAFF. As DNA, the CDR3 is TGTGCCAGCAACCAATTTTCCCTCATGAACACTGAAGCTTTCTTT.

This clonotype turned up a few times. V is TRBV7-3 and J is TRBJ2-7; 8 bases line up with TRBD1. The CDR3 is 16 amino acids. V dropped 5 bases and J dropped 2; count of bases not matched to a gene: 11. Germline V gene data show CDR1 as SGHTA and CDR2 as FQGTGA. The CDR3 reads CASSPTAARGPYEQYF. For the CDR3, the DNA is TGTGCCAGCAGCCCCACGGCAGCCAGGGGGCCCTACGAGCAGTACTTC. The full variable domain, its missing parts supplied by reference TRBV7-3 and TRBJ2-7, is GAGVSQTPSNKVTEKGKYVELRCDPISGHTALYWYRQSLGQGPEFLIYFQGTGAADDSGLPNDRFFAVRPEGSVSTLKIQRTERGDSAVYLCASSPTAARGPYEQYFGPGTRLTVT.

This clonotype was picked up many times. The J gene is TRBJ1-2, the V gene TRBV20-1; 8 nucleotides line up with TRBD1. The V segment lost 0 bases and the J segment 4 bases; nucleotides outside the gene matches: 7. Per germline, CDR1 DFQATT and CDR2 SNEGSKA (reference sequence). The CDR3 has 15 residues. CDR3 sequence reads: CSARDLRDRGYGYTF. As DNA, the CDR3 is TGCAGTGCTAGAGATCTCAGAGACAGGGGCTATGGCTACACCTTC.

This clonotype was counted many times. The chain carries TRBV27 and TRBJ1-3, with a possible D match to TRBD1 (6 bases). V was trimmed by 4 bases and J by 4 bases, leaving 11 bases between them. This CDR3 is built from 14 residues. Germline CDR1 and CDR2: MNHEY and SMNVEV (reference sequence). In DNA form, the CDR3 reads TGTGCCAGCAGTTCGTCAGGGGCGGGAAACACCATATATTTT. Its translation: CASSSSGAGNTIYF.

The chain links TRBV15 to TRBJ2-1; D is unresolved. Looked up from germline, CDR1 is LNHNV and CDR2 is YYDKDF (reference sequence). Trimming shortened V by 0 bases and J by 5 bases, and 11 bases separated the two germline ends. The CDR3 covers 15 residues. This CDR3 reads CATSRERQADNEQFF. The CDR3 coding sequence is TGTGCCACCAGCAGAGAACGTCAGGCCGACAATGAGCAGTTCTTC.

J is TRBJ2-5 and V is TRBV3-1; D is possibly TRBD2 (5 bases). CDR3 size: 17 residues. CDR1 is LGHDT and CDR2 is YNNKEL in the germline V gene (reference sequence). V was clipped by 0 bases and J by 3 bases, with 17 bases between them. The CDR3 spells CASSQDLSWRVEETQYF. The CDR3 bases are TGTGCCAGCAGCCAAGATTTGTCTTGGCGGGTTGAAGAGACCCAGTACTTC.

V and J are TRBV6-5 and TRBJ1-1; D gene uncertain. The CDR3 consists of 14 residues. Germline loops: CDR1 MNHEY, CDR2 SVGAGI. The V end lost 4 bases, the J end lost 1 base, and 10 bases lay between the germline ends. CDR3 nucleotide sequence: TGTGCCAGCAGTTGGGTGGGAGAGAACACTGAAGCTTTCTTT. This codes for CASSWVGENTEAFF.

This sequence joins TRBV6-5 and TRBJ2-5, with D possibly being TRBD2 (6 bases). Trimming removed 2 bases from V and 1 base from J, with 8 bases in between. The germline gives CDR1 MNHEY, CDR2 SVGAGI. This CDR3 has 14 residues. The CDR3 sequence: CASSYVGSQETQYF. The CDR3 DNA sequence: TGTGCCAGCAGTTACGTCGGGAGCCAAGAGACCCAGTACTTC.

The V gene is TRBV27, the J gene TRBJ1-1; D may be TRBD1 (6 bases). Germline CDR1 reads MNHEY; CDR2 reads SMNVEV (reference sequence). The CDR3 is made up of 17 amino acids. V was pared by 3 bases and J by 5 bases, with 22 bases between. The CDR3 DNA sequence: TGTGCCAGCAGTTTGACCCCAGGGGACCTCATGAGGACTGAAGCTTTCTTT. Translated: CASSLTPGDLMRTEAFF.

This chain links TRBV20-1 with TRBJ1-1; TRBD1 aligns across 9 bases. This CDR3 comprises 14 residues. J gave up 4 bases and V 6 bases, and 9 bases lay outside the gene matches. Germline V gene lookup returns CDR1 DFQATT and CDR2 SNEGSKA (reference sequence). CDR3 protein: CSADPGTGSTEAFF. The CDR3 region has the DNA TGCAGTGCCGACCCCGGGACAGGGAGCACTGAAGCTTTCTTT.

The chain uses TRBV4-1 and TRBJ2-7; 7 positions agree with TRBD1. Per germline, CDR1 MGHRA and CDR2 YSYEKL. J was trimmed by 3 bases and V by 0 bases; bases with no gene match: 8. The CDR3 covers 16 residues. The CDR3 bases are TGCGCCAGCAGCCAAGATAAACAGGGGTCAAACTACGAGCAGTACTTC. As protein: CASSQDKQGSNYEQYF.